This entry lists 23 T cell receptor beta chains sequenced from one sample in a study of blood T cell repertoires in COVID-19. The repertoire was sequenced with immunoSEQ multiplex PCR; TCRdb's copy has only in-frame clones and lacks some. The sample shows more than 300,000 clones, more than 75% of them seen only once. The specimen sequenced was PBMCs or T cells enriched from blood (not recorded which). These receptors were collected from a woman between 18 and 29 years old who had recovered from COVID-19.

The chain couples TRBV5-4 to TRBJ2-5, with D maybe TRBD1 (6 bases). The CDR3 covers 16 residues. Trimming stripped 0 bases from V and 5 bases from J, with 17 bases between. CDR1 is SGHNT and CDR2 is YYREEE in the germline V gene (reference sequence). The CDR3 is CASSLGGRTRGETQYF. The CDR3 DNA sequence: TGTGCCAGCAGCTTGGGTGGGCGGACAAGGGGGGAGACCCAGTACTTC.

The chain joins TRBV4-1 to TRBJ1-2; TRBD1 might be the D (6 bases). Trimming removed 3 bases at V and 8 bases at J, with 16 bases between. CDR3 size: 14 residues. The germline V gene encodes CDR1 MGHRA and CDR2 YSYEKL. The CDR3: CASSHLSRGHGYTF. The CDR3 DNA reads TGCGCCAGCAGCCACCTTAGTAGGGGACACGGCTACACCTTC.

The gene calls are TRBV28 and TRBJ2-7; 8 bases match TRBD1. This CDR3 has 14 amino acids. CDR1 MDHEN and CDR2 SYDVKM come from the germline V gene. After removal of 6 bases from V and 4 bases from J, the junction contained 8 bases not matched to a gene. As DNA, the CDR3 is TGTGCCAGCAGATACGACAGGGGTGAGTACGAGCAGTACTTC. Amino acid sequence: CASRYDRGEYEQYF.

The V gene is TRBV5-5, the J gene TRBJ1-1; D not certain. The germline V and J ends were trimmed by 4 bases and 2 bases, with 12 bases remaining between them. The germline V gene encodes CDR1 SGHKS and CDR2 YYEKEE (reference sequence). The CDR3 has 14 residues. CDR3 protein: CASSLYGGNTEAFF. Written as DNA, the CDR3 is TGTGCCAGCAGCCTTTACGGCGGAAACACTGAAGCTTTCTTT.

This chain connects TRBV10-3 to TRBJ2-5; D gene uncertain. The V and J ends lost 7 bases and 0 bases respectively, with 12 bases between them. CDR1 is ENHRY, CDR2 SYGVKD, per germline. This CDR3 is built from 14 residues. CDR3 in DNA: TGTGCCATCAATCGGCAGGCTAACCAAGAGACCCAGTACTTC. Protein sequence: CAINRQANQETQYF.

In its sample, this clone was seen once. The rearrangement uses TRBV6-2 or TRBV6-3 and TRBJ2-5; D gene unclear. Germline CDR1 and CDR2: MNHEY and SVGEGT. V was shortened by 2 bases and J by 5 bases, with 15 bases between the two germline ends. The CDR3 loop spans 15 amino acids. CDR3 sequence reads: CASSYVVSGLETQYF. The CDR3 DNA follows: TGTGCCAGCAGTTACGTAGTCTCAGGTTTGGAGACCCAGTACTTC.

A few counts support this clone. This chain joins TRBV24-1 and TRBJ2-6; D possibly corresponds to TRBD2 (6 bases). V lost 11 bases and J lost 4, with 11 bases in between. Germline V lookup: CDR1 KGHDR, CDR2 SFDVKD. The CDR3 runs 13 residues. The CDR3 DNA follows: TGTGCCATCGGGGGTGACGGGGCCAACGTCCTGACTTTC. Protein: CAIGGDGANVLTF.

V is TRBV14 and J is TRBJ1-1; 8 bases map to TRBD1. Germline CDR1 is SGHDN and CDR2 is FVKESK. Trimming took 1 base from V and 8 from J; bases not matched to a gene: 15. The length of the CDR3 is 17 residues. The CDR3 bases are TGTGCCAGCAGCCAAGCAGGGGGCGAGGTCCCCCGTGAAGAAGCTTTCTTT. Its translation is CASSQAGGEVPREEAFF.

The J gene is TRBJ1-5, the V gene TRBV7-2, with D possibly being TRBD1 (6 bases). The CDR3 is 15 amino acids. Trimming removed 5 bases from V and 2 bases from J, with 13 bases in between. The germline CDR1 and CDR2 sequences are SGHTA and FQGNSA. Here the CDR3 reads CASSLDRPGNQPQHF. For the CDR3, the DNA is TGTGCCAGCAGCCTTGACAGGCCGGGCAATCAGCCCCAGCATTTT.

The chain has TRBV7-9 and TRBJ2-1; D call uncertain. The V end lost 8 bases, the J end lost 6 bases, and 11 bases lay between the germline ends. Germline lookup yields CDR1 SEHNR and CDR2 FQNEAQ (reference sequence). This CDR3 spans 12 amino acids. The CDR3 protein is CASEPDLNEQFF. The CDR3 nucleotides are TGTGCCAGCGAGCCCGATCTCAATGAGCAGTTCTTC.

The V and J genes are TRBV29-1 and TRBJ2-3, with 11 bases fitting TRBD1. This CDR3 has 17 residues. From germline, CDR1 is SQVTM and CDR2 ANQGSEA. V gave up 4 bases and J gave up 3 bases; unmatched junction bases: 12. CDR3 sequence (DNA): TGCAGCGTTGTATTCTTGGACAGGGGGCCGGTGACAGATACGCAGTATTTT. It codes for CSVVFLDRGPVTDTQYF.

This chain joins TRBV12-5 and TRBJ2-2, with 8 bases aligning to TRBD1. Germline V gene data show CDR1 as LGHNT and CDR2 as FRNRAP. The V gene end was trimmed by 1 base and the J gene end by 1 base; junction bases not matched to a gene: 5. The CDR3 spans 17 residues. The CDR3 DNA follows: TGTGCTAGTGGTTTGGCCCCAGGGGGCAAGAACACCGGGGAGCTGTTTTTT. Translated: CASGLAPGGKNTGELFF.

This chain connects TRBV5-1 to TRBJ2-5, with D uncertain. Germline V gene data show CDR1 as SGHRS and CDR2 as YFSETQ. V was cut by 0 bases and J by 3 bases, with 6 bases left in between. The CDR3 length is 13 residues. For the CDR3, the DNA is TGCGCCAGCAGCTTGGCCACAGAAGAGACCCAGTACTTC. This gives the protein CASSLATEETQYF.

This chain connects TRBV9 to TRBJ2-2, with TRBD1 matching over 7 bases. With 0 bases clipped from V and 6 bases from J, the junction kept 11 bases outside the gene matches. This CDR3 has 17 amino acids. Looked up from germline, CDR1 is SGDLS and CDR2 is YYNGEE. The CDR3 DNA is TGTGCCAGCAGCGTAGCTTTGACAGGGAAGAGTCCCGGGGAGCTGTTTTTT. It codes for CASSVALTGKSPGELFF. Looking up the rest from reference TRBV9 and TRBJ2-2 gives the full variable domain: DSGVTQTPKHLITATGQRVTLRCSPRSGDLSVYWYQQSLDQGLQFLIQYYNGEERAKGNILERFSAQQFPDLHSELNLSSLELGDSALYFCASSVALTGKSPGELFFGEGSRLTVL.

V gene TRBV5-1 combines with J gene TRBJ2-3; D might be TRBD1 (6 bases). The CDR3 is 15 amino acids. Germline loops: CDR1 SGHRS, CDR2 YFSETQ. With 0 bases removed from V and 0 bases from J, the gap between germline ends came to 8 bases. This CDR3 reads CASSLVGQSTDTQYF. CDR3 nucleotide sequence: TGCGCCAGCAGCTTGGTTGGACAGAGCACAGATACGCAGTATTTT.

The genes are TRBV7-6 and TRBJ2-7; the D gene is possibly TRBD2 (7 bases). The CDR3 sequence is 15 residues long. V lost 1 base and J lost 2, with 12 bases in between. Germline lookup yields CDR1 SGHVS and CDR2 FNYEAQ. CDR3 coding DNA: TGTGCCAGCAGCTTAGTAGAGGGGGGGGCCTACGAGCAGTACTTC. It is translated as CASSLVEGGAYEQYF.

The CDR3 DNA reads TGTGCCACTGCAGGGCTTGCCACTGAAGCTTTCTTT. It codes for CATAGLATEAFF. The chain uses TRBV19 and TRBJ1-1; TRBD1 is a possible D gene (5 bases). Trimming cost V 10 bases and J 4 bases, with 13 bases left between them. The length of the CDR3 is 12 residues. Germline assignment: CDR1 LNHDA and CDR2 SQIVND (reference sequence).

A single count supports this clone. The chain joins TRBV3-1 (or the pseudogene TRBV3-2) to TRBJ1-1, with 7 positions matching TRBD1. V shed 0 bases and J 3 bases; nucleotides not matched to a gene: 7. The CDR3 runs to 16 residues. Germline V gene data show CDR1 as LGHDT and CDR2 as YNNKEL (reference sequence). The CDR3 region has the DNA TGTGCCAGCAGCCAAGACAGGGGGAAGGGGTACACTGAAGCTTTCTTT. Its protein product is CASSQDRGKGYTEAFF.

This rearrangement joins TRBV29-1 to TRBJ2-5, with 7 bases lining up with TRBD1. From germline, CDR1 is SQVTM and CDR2 ANQGSEA. With V trimmed by 6 bases and J by 7 bases, 11 bases remained unmatched. The CDR3 is 13 amino acids. Here the CDR3 DNA reads TGCAGCGTGAGGGGGCAGGGGGACGGGACCCAGTACTTC. Protein product: CSVRGQGDGTQYF.

This clone came up once. The chain combines TRBV20-1 with TRBJ1-1, with D uncertain. V lost 5 bases to trimming and J lost 2 bases, with 6 bases between them. Germline lookup yields CDR1 DFQATT and CDR2 SNEGSKA (reference sequence). This CDR3 has 11 residues. CDR3 in DNA: TGCAGTGCTGCGGCCAACACTGAAGCTTTCTTT. Translated: CSAAANTEAFF.

A single count supports this clone. The chain has TRBV5-1 and TRBJ2-7, with 10 positions matching TRBD2. Germline trimming cut 0 bases from V and 4 bases from J; bases unmatched to any gene: 4. The CDR3 covers 15 residues. CDR1 is SGHRS, CDR2 YFSETQ, per germline. The CDR3 region is CASSLGTSGVYEQYF. CDR3 bases: TGCGCCAGCAGCTTGGGTACTAGCGGGGTGTACGAGCAGTACTTC.

The V gene is TRBV27, the J gene TRBJ2-1; 8 nucleotides align to TRBD2. The ends lost 7 bases at V and 7 bases at J; junction bases unmatched: 9. CDR3 length equals 14 residues. Germline V lookup: CDR1 MNHEY, CDR2 SMNVEV (reference sequence). The CDR3 spells CASTYGGGPNEQFF. The CDR3 DNA follows: TGTGCCAGCACCTACGGGGGGGGACCGAATGAGCAGTTCTTC.

V gene TRBV12-5 combines with J gene TRBJ1-3; a possible D gene is TRBD1 (5 bases). Per germline, CDR1 LGHNT and CDR2 FRNRAP. The CDR3 has 16 residues. The V and J ends lost 0 bases and 2 bases respectively, with 11 bases between them. The CDR3 DNA follows: TGTGCTAGTGGTTTGGTACGAGGGGAGGCTGGAAACACCATATATTTT. Its protein product is CASGLVRGEAGNTIYF.